This T cell receptor beta chain derives from a study of shared clonotypes between healthy human individuals. Details on this clone: Antigen unknown.

Whole-study results and caveats: Clonotypes shared by all four sorted-subset donors had higher generation probabilities than non-shared clonotypes. On the whole, naive subsets had larger estimated richness than memory subsets had. Rarefaction revealed incomplete sorted-subset sequencing despite large depth.

Once extracted for a subset, genomic DNA was divided evenly among several immunoSEQ plates. Method: immunoSEQ multiplex PCR; TCRdb's copy keeps in-frame clones and lacks some. The table shows about 2.4 million clones, with approximately 93% occurring only once. The germline gives CDR1 SGDLS, CDR2 YYNGEE. The V end was cut by 4 bases, the J end by 5 bases, with 15 bases between. The CDR3 consists of 14 residues. The sequence came from a man between 18 and 29 years old in good health. Some clones in this sample may be carry-over from other donors' samples. Sequences were obtained from naive CD4+ T cells from PBMCs. As to subset: CD45RA+ positively selected. The chain recombines TRBV9 with TRBJ2-5, with D possibly TRBD1 on 6 matching bases. The CDR3 nucleotides are TGTGCCAGCAGCCTAGACGGCAGGGGTGAGACCCAGTACTTC. It codes for CASSLDGRGETQYF.